This T cell receptor beta chain emerged from a study of blood T cell repertoires in COVID-19. At the level of the study: Both acute and convalescent COVID-19 samples were obtained from the United States, Italy and Spain. Sample material is recorded as cDNA or gDNA derived from T cells, B-cell-depleted T cells, or PBMCs.

Original data processing: Amplification of reference gene primers provided the estimated nucleated cell counts. Profiling relied on immunoSEQ multiplex PCR, and the TCRdb table lists in-frame clones only, not all of them. That table supplies the V and J calls and clone size; D and trimming were determined from the DNA. The table shows 130,000 to 150,000 clones, with 85% occurring only once. CDR1 is SEHNR and CDR2 is FQNEAQ in the germline V gene (reference sequence). Trimming took 3 bases from V and 8 from J, leaving 17 bases between them. The CDR3 totals 15 residues. Sequencing was carried out using peripheral blood. The clonotype was recovered from a middle-aged woman with active or convalescent COVID-19. The gene calls are TRBV7-9 and TRBJ1-5; D is undetermined. CDR3 in DNA: TGTGCCAGCAGCTTTGCCGGAGGTAGTACGGAGCCCCAGCATTTT. Amino acid sequence: CASSFAGGSTEPQHF.